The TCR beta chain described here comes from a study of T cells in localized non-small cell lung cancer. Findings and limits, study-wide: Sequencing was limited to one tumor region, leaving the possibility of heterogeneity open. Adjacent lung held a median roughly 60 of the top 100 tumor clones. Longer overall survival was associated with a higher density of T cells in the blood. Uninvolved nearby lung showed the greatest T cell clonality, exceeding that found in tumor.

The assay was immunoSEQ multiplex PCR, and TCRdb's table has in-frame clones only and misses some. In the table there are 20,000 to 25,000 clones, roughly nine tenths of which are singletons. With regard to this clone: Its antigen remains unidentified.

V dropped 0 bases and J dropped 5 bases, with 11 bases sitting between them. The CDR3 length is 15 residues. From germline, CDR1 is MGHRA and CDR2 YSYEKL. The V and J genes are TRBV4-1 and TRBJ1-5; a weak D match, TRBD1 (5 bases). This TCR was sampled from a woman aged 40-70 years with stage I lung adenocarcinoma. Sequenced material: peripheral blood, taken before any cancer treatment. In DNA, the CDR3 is TGCGCCAGCAGCCAAGATCGGGGGGAATATCAGCCCCAGCATTTT. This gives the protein CASSQDRGEYQPQHF.